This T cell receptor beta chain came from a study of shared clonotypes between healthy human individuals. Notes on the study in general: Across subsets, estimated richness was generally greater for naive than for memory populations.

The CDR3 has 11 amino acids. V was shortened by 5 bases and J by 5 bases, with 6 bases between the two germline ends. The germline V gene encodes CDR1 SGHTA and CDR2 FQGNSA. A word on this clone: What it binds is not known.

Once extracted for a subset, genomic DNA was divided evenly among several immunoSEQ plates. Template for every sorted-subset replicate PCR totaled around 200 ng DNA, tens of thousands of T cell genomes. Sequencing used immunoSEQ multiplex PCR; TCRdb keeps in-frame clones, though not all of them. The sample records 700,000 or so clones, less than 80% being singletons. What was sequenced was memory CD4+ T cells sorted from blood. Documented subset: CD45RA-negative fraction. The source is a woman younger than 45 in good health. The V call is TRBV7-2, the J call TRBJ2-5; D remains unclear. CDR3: CASSPKETQYF. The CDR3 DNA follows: TGTGCCAGCAGCCCCAAGGAGACCCAGTACTTC.